Listed here are 10 T cell receptor beta chains from one sample, sequenced in a study of TIL therapy for anti-PD-1-resistant metastatic lung cancer. Sequencing used immunoSEQ v3. Generated by immunoSEQ multiplex PCR, the TCRdb table keeps only in-frame clones and is missing some. The sample contains fewer than 20,000 clones, roughly four fifths of which appear only once. Specified time point: pre-treatment sample, taken before nivolumab and TIL therapy. The material sequenced was blood, taken at baseline. All receptors come from a person between 25 and 80 years old with non-small cell lung cancer.

The sample holds one count of this clone. The gene calls are TRBV9 and TRBJ2-7; weak D call: TRBD2 (6 bases). Looked up from germline, CDR1 is SGDLS and CDR2 is YYNGEE. CDR3 length: 15 amino acids. V dropped 3 bases and J dropped 3 bases, with 16 bases sitting between them. CDR3 residues: CASSEGTQGLYEQYF. CDR3 bases: TGTGCCAGCAGCGAAGGGACTCAGGGCCTCTACGAGCAGTACTTC.

This clone was detected once. The V and J genes are TRBV4-1 and TRBJ2-7; D is uncertain. CDR3 size: 14 residues. V lost 1 base to trimming and J lost 5 bases, with 12 bases between them. Germline CDR1 reads MGHRA; CDR2 reads YSYEKL. The CDR3 sequence: CASSQVGQSNEQYF. Here the CDR3 DNA reads TGCGCCAGCAGCCAAGTCGGGCAGAGTAACGAGCAGTACTTC.

The chain joins TRBV6-1 to TRBJ1-6, with a weak D call TRBD1 (5 bases). Trimming took 6 bases from V and 8 from J, leaving 11 bases between them. Germline CDR1 reads MNHNS; CDR2 reads SASEGT. The CDR3 contains 13 residues. The CDR3 DNA sequence: TGTGCCAGCAGCCGGGACCGCGATTCACCCCTCCACTTT. It encodes CASSRDRDSPLHF.

The chain employs TRBV7-3 and TRBJ1-1; TRBD1 matches at 10 bases. J lost 1 base, V lost 8 bases, and 1 base had no gene match. Germline V gene lookup returns CDR1 SGHTA and CDR2 FQGTGA. The CDR3 loop spans 13 amino acids. The CDR3 reads CASGQGGNTEAFF. CDR3 sequence (DNA): TGTGCCAGCGGACAGGGGGGGAACACTGAAGCTTTCTTT. Combining the CDR3 with reference TRBV7-3 and TRBJ1-1 gives the whole variable domain GAGVSQTPSNKVTEKGKYVELRCDPISGHTALYWYRQSLGQGPEFLIYFQGTGAADDSGLPNDRFFAVRPEGSVSTLKIQRTERGDSAVYLCASGQGGNTEAFFGQGTRLTVV.

The chain joins TRBV28 to TRBJ2-1; 8 positions agree with TRBD2. Germline trimming cut 2 bases from V and 7 bases from J; bases unmatched to any gene: 4. The CDR3 totals 14 residues. Germline-derived CDR1 and CDR2 are MDHEN and SYDVKM. Here the CDR3 DNA reads TGTGCCAGCAGTTTAGTTAGCGGGACGAATGAGCAGTTCTTC. Translation: CASSLVSGTNEQFF.

The rearrangement uses TRBV5-1 and TRBJ2-1, with D uncertain. Germline loops: CDR1 SGHRS, CDR2 YFSETQ. This CDR3 is built from 15 residues. The germline V and J ends were trimmed by 4 bases and 1 base, with 12 bases remaining between them. CDR3 loop: CASSPGRLSYNEQFF. The DNA for the CDR3 is TGCGCCAGCAGCCCCGGACGCCTTTCCTACAATGAGCAGTTCTTC.

The V gene is TRBV5-1, the J gene TRBJ2-1; 7 nucleotides align to TRBD1. CDR1 is SGHRS and CDR2 is YFSETQ in the germline V gene. CDR3 size: 13 residues. Unmatched junction bases numbered 6, after V lost 7 bases and J lost 5 bases. CDR3 bases: TGCGCCAGCCAAGAGGGGGCAGACAATGAGCAGTTCTTC. Protein sequence: CASQEGADNEQFF.

V usage is TRBV4-2 and J usage is TRBJ2-5; TRBD2 matches 12 bases. Germline trimming cut 2 bases from V and 9 bases from J; bases unmatched to any gene: 10. The germline gives CDR1 LGHNA, CDR2 YNFKEQ. The CDR3 consists of 16 residues. In DNA, the CDR3 is TGTGCCAGCAGCCAATCTACTAGCGGGGGGCTAGGGGCCCAGTACTTC. Translated: CASSQSTSGGLGAQYF.

The chain is built from TRBV30 and TRBJ2-7, with D perhaps matching TRBD1 (5 bases). Germline V lookup: CDR1 GTSNPN, CDR2 SVGIG (reference sequence). V was trimmed by 3 bases and J by 5 bases, leaving 14 bases between them. The CDR3 has 13 amino acids. DNA of the CDR3: TGTGCCTGGAGCGAAGGGGCTGGTGACGAGCAGTACTTC. It translates to CAWSEGAGDEQYF.

This chain joins TRBV4-2 and TRBJ2-1; TRBD2 aligns across 13 bases. The CDR3 is 15 amino acids. Germline loops: CDR1 LGHNA, CDR2 YNFKEQ. V shed 5 bases and J 4 bases; nucleotides not matched to a gene: 2. The chain's CDR3 is CASSKTSGGYNEQFF. The CDR3 DNA reads TGTGCCAGCAGCAAGACTAGCGGGGGGTACAATGAGCAGTTCTTC.